This T cell receptor beta chain originates from a study of cytomegalovirus exposure and HLA in healthy donors. Study results and limitations: Near-uniform donor sequencing depth was presumed by presence/absence analyses. For cytomegalovirus status, the classifier reportedly gave diagnoses with high specificity and sensitivity. The study carried out a later analysis of TCR beta sequences. It associated approximately 16,000 of them with specific HLA alleles at a false discovery rate of 0.05.

The PCR had 60 Vbeta and 13 Jbeta primers. The method was immunoSEQ multiplex PCR; TCRdb's version includes in-frame clones alone and lacks a portion of them. The sample includes around 150,000 clones, roughly four fifths of them seen just once. Donors consisted of healthy bone marrow donors. Notes on this clone: Its antigen is not known. Other nucleotide sequences from this sample produce the same CDR3.

CDR3 length equals 14 residues. The germline V and J ends were trimmed by 0 bases and 10 bases, with 13 bases remaining between them. In germline, CDR1 is MNHEY, CDR2 SMNVEV (reference sequence). The chain joins TRBV27 to TRBJ2-1, with a possible D match to TRBD2 (6 bases). Source material: PBMCs. This sequence was found in a woman aged 40 to 50 in good health and CMV-seronegative. The CDR3 DNA is TGTGCCAGCAGTTTATCGCCTCGGGGAGGCGAGCAGTTCTTC. It is translated as CASSLSPRGGEQFF.